This entry features one T cell receptor beta chain sequence. The data belong to a study of blood T cell repertoires in COVID-19. Study in general: Researchers got acute and convalescent COVID-19 samples from the United States, Italy and Spain. PBMCs, B-cell-depleted T cells, or T cells provided the cDNA or gDNA that made up the material.

Trimming removed 4 bases from V and 3 bases from J; junction bases left unmatched: 6. This CDR3 spans 15 amino acids. Looked up from germline, CDR1 is SGHRS and CDR2 is YFSETQ. As handled by the study authors: Reference gene primer amplification in the assay estimated nucleated cell counts. Only in-frame clones appear in the TCRdb table, and some are missing; sequencing was by immunoSEQ multiplex PCR. V, J and clone size are taken as reported in that table, and D and trimming were inferred from the DNA itself. The data hold roughly 240,000 clones, with approximately 83% observed a single time. The chain is built from TRBV5-1 and TRBJ2-3; 9 nucleotides match TRBD1. The sequenced material came from peripheral blood. This TCR was recovered from a woman between 25 and 40 years old who had recovered from COVID-19. The CDR3 here is CASSPGQGGTDTQYF. CDR3 DNA sequence: TGCGCCAGCAGCCCGGGACAGGGTGGAACAGATACGCAGTATTTT.